Below, 12 T cell receptor beta chains from the same sample are listed, as sequenced in a study of response to subunit inactivated influenza vaccine. TCRdb processed the RT-PCR reads anew with MiXCR; each CDR3 protein has one entry. Among more than 700,000 distinct CDR3 sequences listed, 21% were seen once. The specimen was PBMCs from blood, collected roughly 5 days after vaccination. Receptor source: a man aged 50-60 years who received an inactivated influenza vaccine.

This chain connects TRBV20-1 to TRBJ2-3, with a tentative D call TRBD2 (6 bases). Trimming stripped 3 bases from V and 6 bases from J, with 16 bases between. This CDR3 is built from 14 residues. Germline lookup yields CDR1 DFQATT and CDR2 SNEGSKA (reference sequence). Here the CDR3 DNA reads TGCAGTGCTAGGCGGGGACCGACCCGGGATACGCAGTATTTT. Amino acid sequence: CSARRGPTRDTQYF.

The rearrangement links TRBV7-9 to TRBJ2-5; the match to TRBD1 covers 8 bases. The CDR3 is 15 residues long. CDR1 and CDR2 (germline): SEHNR, FQNEAQ (reference sequence). After removal of 5 bases from V and 5 bases from J, the junction contained 10 bases not matched to a gene. DNA for the CDR3: TGTGCCAGCAGCCCGAGGGACAGGATGGGTGAGACCCAGTACTTC. This sequence encodes CASSPRDRMGETQYF.

This clonotype was seen more than once but under ten times. This chain joins TRBV6-2 or TRBV6-3 and TRBJ2-7, with D perhaps matching TRBD2 (6 bases). From germline, CDR1 is MNHEY and CDR2 SVGEGT. Trimming removed 0 bases at V and 3 bases at J, with 15 bases between. CDR3 length: 16 amino acids. The CDR3 nucleotides are TGTGCCAGCAGTTACTCGTTTGGGGGACTGCACTACGAGCAGTACTTC. Protein product: CASSYSFGGLHYEQYF.

This clonotype was detected ten times or more. V gene TRBV20-1 combines with J gene TRBJ1-6; D is unclear. Germline CDR1 is DFQATT and CDR2 is SNEGSKA (reference sequence). The CDR3 totals 14 residues. Trimming stripped 5 bases from V and 9 bases from J, with 17 bases between. CDR3 loop: CSAPPAPGSSPLHF. The DNA of the CDR3 is TGCAGTGCTCCCCCTGCCCCAGGTAGTTCACCCCTCCACTTT.

This clonotype came up a few times. The rearrangement joins TRBV28 to TRBJ2-2, with 8 bases that match TRBD1. The V gene's germline CDR1 is MDHEN and CDR2 SYDVKM. The CDR3 is made up of 14 amino acids. Trimming cost V 8 bases and J 7 bases; bases outside gene matches: 9. The CDR3 sequence: CASVTGGSIGELFF. The DNA for the CDR3 is TGTGCCAGCGTCACAGGGGGTAGTATCGGGGAGCTGTTTTTT.

As for this clonotype: A junction boundary mismatches the germline segment, possibly from a read error. The chain is built from TRBV6-5 and TRBJ2-5; weak D call: TRBD2 (6 bases). Per the germline V gene, CDR1 is MNHEY and CDR2 is SVGAGI. The CDR3 covers 17 residues. The CDR3 protein is CASSYKFGGAAQETQYF. The CDR3 DNA reads TGTGCCAGCAGTTACAAGTTTGGCGGGGCAGCCCAAGAAACCCAGTACTTC.

V and J are TRBV20-1 and TRBJ1-4, with D unclear. The CDR3 is 13 amino acids. Germline V lookup: CDR1 DFQATT, CDR2 SNEGSKA (reference sequence). The DNA for the CDR3 is TGCCCAACTCGGCAGGAAAGAAATGAAAAACTGTTTTTT. This codes for CPTRQERNEKLFF.

In its sample, this clonotype was seen a few times. The chain recombines TRBV30 with TRBJ2-7, with a tentative D call TRBD2 (6 bases). Germline CDR1 and CDR2: GTSNPN and SVGIG (reference sequence). The CDR3 extends over 12 amino acids. V was pared by 2 bases and J by 4 bases, with 9 bases between. The CDR3 reads CAWSYGRYEQYF. The CDR3 nucleotides read TGTGCCTGGAGTTACGGGAGATACGAGCAGTACTTC.

V usage is TRBV7-2 and J usage is TRBJ2-3; 8 bases are a match to TRBD2. CDR3 length equals 16 residues. With 4 bases clipped from V and 5 bases from J, the junction kept 11 bases outside the gene matches. Germline CDR1 and CDR2: SGHTA and FQGNSA. CDR3: CASSSTSGGEIDTQYF. The CDR3 DNA reads TGTGCCAGCAGCTCCACGAGCGGGGGCGAGATAGATACGCAGTATTTT. Variable domain in full (rest from reference TRBV7-2 and TRBJ2-3): GAGVSQSPSNKVTEKGKDVELRCDPISGHTALYWYRQSLGQGLEFLIYFQGNSAPDKSGLPSDRFSAERTGGSVSTLTIQRTQQEDSAVYLCASSSTSGGEIDTQYFGPGTRLTVL.

CDR3 bases: TGTGCCAGCAGCCCTGTCGGGGGAATCTCCTACAATGAGCAGTTCTTC. Encoded protein: CASSPVGGISYNEQFF. The rearrangement uses TRBV9 and TRBJ2-1, with D possibly TRBD2 on 6 matching bases. The germline V gene has CDR1 SGDLS and CDR2 YYNGEE. There are 16 residues in the CDR3. The V end lost 4 bases, the J end lost 0 bases, and 14 bases lay between the germline ends.

V and J are TRBV12-3 or TRBV12-4 and TRBJ1-2, with D unresolved. V dropped 6 bases and J dropped 4 bases, with 15 bases sitting between them. CDR3 size: 14 residues. CDR3 DNA: TGTGCCAGCAGCCCAGCAGGACGGCCCTATGGCTACACCTTC. This codes for CASSPAGRPYGYTF.

This clonotype has just a few counts. The chain joins TRBV7-2 to TRBJ2-2, with a weak D call TRBD1 (6 bases). The V and J ends lost 5 bases and 7 bases respectively, with 14 bases between them. This CDR3 contains 14 residues. Germline CDR1 is SGHTA and CDR2 is FQGNSA. CDR3 sequence: CASSQPTGLGELFF. Written as DNA, the CDR3 is TGTGCCAGCAGCCAACCCACAGGGCTCGGGGAGCTGTTTTTT.